A single sample gave rise to the 15 T cell receptor beta chains below, sequenced in a study of cytomegalovirus exposure and HLA in healthy donors. Only in-frame clones appear in the TCRdb table, and some are missing; sequencing was by immunoSEQ multiplex PCR. The data show around 130,000 clones, about nine tenths seen once. The sequencing sample was made of PBMCs. The receptors stem from a man aged 25 to 40 in good health and CMV-seronegative.

This clone has a handful of counts. The CDR3 coding sequence is TGTGCCAGCAGCTCCCCGGGGGTGGGCGTAGGCTATGGCTACACCTTC. Protein sequence: CASSSPGVGVGYGYTF. The chain carries TRBV11-2 and TRBJ1-2; perhaps TRBD1 as D (5 bases). Germline V lookup: CDR1 SGHAT, CDR2 FQNNGV. CDR3 size: 16 residues. V was cut by 4 bases and J by 4 bases, with 19 bases left in between.

V usage is TRBV10-1 and J usage is TRBJ2-1; the D gene is possibly TRBD1 (6 bases). The CDR3 extends over 14 amino acids. Germline CDR1 WNHNN, CDR2 SYGVQD (reference sequence). V was cut by 4 bases and J by 7 bases, with 14 bases left in between. The CDR3 protein is CASSVNRVGNEQFF. Written as DNA, the CDR3 is TGCGCCAGCAGTGTTAACAGGGTAGGGAATGAGCAGTTCTTC.

This chain connects TRBV7-3 to TRBJ1-2; D might be TRBD1 (5 bases). The V gene's germline CDR1 is SGHTA and CDR2 FQGTGA. The CDR3 is made up of 14 amino acids. V lost 5 bases to trimming and J lost 8 bases, with 18 bases between them. The CDR3 here is CASSLGGWGDGYTF. The CDR3, as DNA: TGTGCCAGCAGCCTAGGCGGCTGGGGGGACGGCTACACCTTC.

The chain employs TRBV30 and TRBJ2-3, with D unresolved. CDR1 is GTSNPN and CDR2 is SVGIG in the germline V gene (reference sequence). Between the trimmed V and J ends, which lost 1 base and 6 bases, there was a span of 5 bases. The CDR3 totals 11 residues. In nucleotides, the CDR3 is TGTGCCTGGAGTGATATCGATACGCAGTATTTT. Encoded protein: CAWSDIDTQYF.

The genes are TRBV5-1 and TRBJ1-1; D is unclear. The CDR3 runs 13 residues. Germline CDR1 SGHRS, CDR2 YFSETQ. Trimming removed 5 bases at V and 6 bases at J, with 14 bases between. The CDR3 here is CASRTEGSAEAFF. DNA of the CDR3: TGCGCCAGCAGGACTGAGGGATCGGCTGAAGCTTTCTTT.

The chain uses TRBV29-1 and TRBJ1-1; 8 bases are a match to TRBD1. Trimming at V came to 4 bases and at J to 4 bases, leaving 14 bases not matched to a gene. From germline, CDR1 is SQVTM and CDR2 ANQGSEA. The CDR3 totals 16 residues. CDR3 nucleotide sequence: TGCAGCGTTGGGGGGGGGCGGACAGGGCAGAGCACTGAAGCTTTCTTT. Residues: CSVGGGRTGQSTEAFF.

This chain joins TRBV29-1 and TRBJ2-1; the D gene is possibly TRBD1 (6 bases). The V end was cut by 0 bases, the J end by 8 bases, with 8 bases between. The CDR3 consists of 12 residues. Germline CDR1 reads SQVTM; CDR2 reads ANQGSEA. The CDR3 here is CSVEEGAYEQFF. The CDR3 bases are TGCAGCGTTGAAGAGGGGGCCTATGAGCAGTTCTTC.

Comment on this clone: This CDR3 is also generated by other DNA sequences in the sample. The chain uses TRBV6-1 and TRBJ2-7, with 10 positions matching TRBD1. The CDR3 is made up of 15 amino acids. J was trimmed by 4 bases and V by 2 bases; bases with no gene match: 5. In germline, CDR1 is MNHNS, CDR2 SASEGT. The CDR3 DNA reads TGTGCCAGCAGTGAATATGGGACAGGGGTTTACGAGCAGTACTTC. It specifies CASSEYGTGVYEQYF.

The genes are TRBV5-4 and TRBJ2-5, with 7 bases aligning to TRBD2. Germline CDR1 SGHNT, CDR2 YYREEE (reference sequence). The CDR3 extends over 15 amino acids. Trimming removed 2 bases from V and 4 bases from J; junction bases left unmatched: 8. CDR3 sequence (DNA): TGTGCCAGCAGCTTCAGGCGGGAGAGGGGAGAGACCCAGTACTTC. Protein: CASSFRRERGETQYF. Together with reference TRBV5-4 and TRBJ2-5, the CDR3 gives the full variable domain: ETGVTQSPTHLIKTRGQQVTLRCSSQSGHNTVSWYQQALGQGPQFIFQYYREEENGRGNFPPRFSGLQFPNYSSELNVNALELDDSALYLCASSFRRERGETQYFGPGTRLLVL.

This chain connects TRBV7-9 to TRBJ2-7, with TRBD2 matching 9 bases. V lost 3 bases to trimming and J lost 4 bases; unmatched junction nucleotides: 4. CDR1 and CDR2 from the germline V gene are SEHNR and FQNEAQ (reference sequence). The CDR3 is made up of 14 amino acids. CDR3 bases: TGTGCCAGCAGCTTTGCGGGAGGGTTGTACGAGCAGTACTTC. It specifies CASSFAGGLYEQYF. The whole variable domain, filled in from reference TRBV7-9 and TRBJ2-7, reads DTGVSQNPRHKITKRGQNVTFRCDPISEHNRLYWYRQTLGQGPEFLTYFQNEAQLEKSRLLSDRFSAERPKGSFSTLEIQRTEQGDSAMYLCASSFAGGLYEQYFGPGTRLTVT.

The chain carries TRBV7-9 and TRBJ1-1; 8 nucleotides align to TRBD1. Per germline, CDR1 SEHNR and CDR2 FQNEAQ (reference sequence). The CDR3 length is 16 residues. V gave up 7 bases and J gave up 3 bases; unmatched junction bases: 13. CDR3 sequence: CASTLNTGGVYTEAFF. CDR3 nucleotides: TGTGCCAGCACCTTGAACACAGGGGGGGTCTACACTGAAGCTTTCTTT. Full variable domain (rest looked up from reference TRBV7-9 and TRBJ1-1): DTGVSQNPRHKITKRGQNVTFRCDPISEHNRLYWYRQTLGQGPEFLTYFQNEAQLEKSRLLSDRFSAERPKGSFSTLEIQRTEQGDSAMYLCASTLNTGGVYTEAFFGQGTRLTVV.

There are a few counts of this clone. Other DNA sequences in the same sample also yield this CDR3. CDR3 coding DNA: TGTGCCAGCAGTTTGACTAGCGATTCCTACAATGAGCAGTTCTTC. Amino acid sequence: CASSLTSDSYNEQFF. The chain employs TRBV5-4 and TRBJ2-1; TRBD2 matches 8 bases. This CDR3 comprises 15 residues. CDR1 is SGHNT, CDR2 YYREEE, per germline (reference sequence). V gave up 5 bases and J gave up 1 base; unmatched junction bases: 5.

This clone occurred once. The chain carries TRBV6-1 and TRBJ2-1; 7 nucleotides agree with TRBD1. Germline trimming cut 6 bases from V and 5 bases from J; bases unmatched to any gene: 10. Germline CDR1 MNHNS, CDR2 SASEGT. This CDR3 spans 15 amino acids. CDR3 bases: TGTGCCAGCAGCCGCGTAGGGGGCAGAGACAATGAGCAGTTCTTC. It specifies CASSRVGGRDNEQFF.

The chain links TRBV10-2 to TRBJ2-3, with TRBD1 identical over 11 bases. Germline CDR1 and CDR2: WSHSY and SAAADI. This CDR3 has 14 amino acids. The V and J ends lost 10 bases and 4 bases, in that order; junction bases with no gene match: 7. As DNA, the CDR3 is TGCGCCACTTCCGGGACAGGGGGGTCAGATACGCAGTATTTT. Amino acids: CATSGTGGSDTQYF.

The sample holds many counts of this clone. The chain couples TRBV6-4 to TRBJ2-3, with D maybe TRBD2 (7 bases). Trimming took 8 bases from V and 1 from J, leaving 28 bases between them. The CDR3 totals 19 residues. Germline values: CDR1 MRHNA, CDR2 SNTAGT. CDR3 sequence: CASHSGGGSSRGGTDTQYF. The DNA of the CDR3 is TGTGCCAGCCATAGTGGGGGCGGGAGCTCCCGTGGGGGCACAGATACGCAGTATTTT.